This T cell receptor (beta chain) appears in the sequencing data of a study of monozygotic twins with cystic fibrosis. This CDR3 contains 11 residues. Between the trimmed V and J ends, which lost 2 bases and 10 bases, there was a span of 11 bases. Germline V gene data show CDR1 as SQVTM and CDR2 as ANQGSEA. The repertoire was sequenced with immunoSEQ multiplex PCR; TCRdb's copy has only in-frame clones and lacks some. The sample records some 10,000 clones, 98% to 99% being singletons. The chain links TRBV29-1 to TRBJ1-2; D ambiguous. This sequence was found in a girl aged 2 to 10 with cystic fibrosis. Sample: blood. The chain's CDR3 is CSVEKGRDYTF. Written as DNA, the CDR3 is TGCAGCGTTGAAAAGGGAAGGGACTACACCTTC.